Described below is a single TCR beta chain sequence and its context. Noted time point: newly diagnosed GD, antithyroid drugs for less than 3 months. PBMC-derived RNA was used for the TCR library. The record originates from a study of regulatory T cells in long-lasting Graves disease. Assembly of TCR beta libraries relied on iRepertoire HTBI primers together with Arm-PCR of CDR3 regions. TCRdb re-analysed the multiplex PCR reads in MiXCR, keeping a single row per CDR3 protein. The table shows 500,000 to 700,000 distinct CDR3 sequences, with roughly 15% occurring only once. V lost 5 bases to trimming and J lost 6 bases, with 15 bases between them. This CDR3 is 14 amino acids long. In germline, CDR1 is SEHNR, CDR2 FQNEAQ (reference sequence). This same sample was also part of a study on T cells in Graves' hyperthyroidism and ophthalmopathy. That publication notes: Ophthalmopathy onset followed model prediction by a median approximately six months.

The clonotype comes from a woman aged 25 to 39 with Graves disease. V gene TRBV7-9 combines with J gene TRBJ2-3, with a weak D call TRBD2 (7 bases). The material sequenced was peripheral blood mononuclear cells (PBMCs), taken at new diagnosis, from a patient treated with antithyroid drugs. The CDR3 spells CASSGLGGADTQYF. The CDR3 nucleotides read TGTGCCAGCAGCGGGCTGGGGGGGGCGGATACGCAGTATTTT.